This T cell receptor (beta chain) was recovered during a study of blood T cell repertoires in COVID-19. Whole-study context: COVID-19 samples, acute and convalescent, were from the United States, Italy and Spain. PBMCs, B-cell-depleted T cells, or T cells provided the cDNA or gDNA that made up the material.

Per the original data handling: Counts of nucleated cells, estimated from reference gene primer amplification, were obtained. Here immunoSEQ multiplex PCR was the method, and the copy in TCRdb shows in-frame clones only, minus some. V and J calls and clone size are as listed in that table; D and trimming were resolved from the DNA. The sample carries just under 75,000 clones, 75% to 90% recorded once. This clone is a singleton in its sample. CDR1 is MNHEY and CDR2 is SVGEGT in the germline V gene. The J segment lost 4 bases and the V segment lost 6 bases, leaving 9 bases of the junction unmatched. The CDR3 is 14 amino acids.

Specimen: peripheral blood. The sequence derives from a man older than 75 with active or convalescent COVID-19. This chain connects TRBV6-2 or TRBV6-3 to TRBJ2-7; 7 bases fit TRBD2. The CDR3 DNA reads TGTGCCAGCAGCCTCACAAGGGGAGGGTACGAGCAGTACTTC. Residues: CASSLTRGGYEQYF.